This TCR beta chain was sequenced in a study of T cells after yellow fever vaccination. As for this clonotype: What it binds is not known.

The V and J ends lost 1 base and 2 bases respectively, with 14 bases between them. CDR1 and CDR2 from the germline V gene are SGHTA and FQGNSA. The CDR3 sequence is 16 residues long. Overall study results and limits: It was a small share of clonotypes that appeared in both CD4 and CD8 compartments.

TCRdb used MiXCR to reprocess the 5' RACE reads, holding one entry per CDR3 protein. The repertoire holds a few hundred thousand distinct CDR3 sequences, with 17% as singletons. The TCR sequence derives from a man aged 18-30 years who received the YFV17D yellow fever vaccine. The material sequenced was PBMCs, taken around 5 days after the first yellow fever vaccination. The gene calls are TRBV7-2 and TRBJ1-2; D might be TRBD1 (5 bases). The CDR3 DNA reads TGTGCCAGCAGCTTAGAGGGGCTCTTATCAAACTATGGCTACACCTTC. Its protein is CASSLEGLLSNYGYTF.